One sample yielded the 22 T cell receptor beta chains listed below, sequenced in a study of blood T cell repertoires in COVID-19. The assay was immunoSEQ multiplex PCR, and TCRdb's table has in-frame clones only and misses some. The sample has 150,000 to 200,000 clones; less than 85% are singletons. Sequencing used peripheral blood. These receptor sequences come from a human donor with acute or convalescent COVID-19. The donor label of this sample is uncertain.

The chain recombines TRBV27 with TRBJ1-2, with D perhaps matching TRBD1 (5 bases). V lost 2 bases and J lost 5, with 9 bases in between. The germline CDR1 and CDR2 sequences are MNHEY and SMNVEV (reference sequence). This CDR3 comprises 13 residues. The DNA for the CDR3 is TGTGCCAGCAGTTTAGGGGGGGGATATGGCTACACCTTC. Translated: CASSLGGGYGYTF.

The V and J genes are TRBV19 and TRBJ1-5; possibly TRBD1 for D (5 bases). This CDR3 has 15 amino acids. V dropped 5 bases and J dropped 1 base, with 12 bases sitting between them. Per germline, CDR1 LNHDA and CDR2 SQIVND (reference sequence). This CDR3 is CASSWGRVSNQPQHF. The CDR3 DNA reads TGTGCCAGTAGTTGGGGCAGGGTGAGCAATCAGCCCCAGCATTTT.

This chain uses TRBV29-1 with TRBJ1-2; the match to TRBD1 covers 10 bases. Germline trimming cut 4 bases from V and 4 bases from J; bases unmatched to any gene: 3. Germline V lookup: CDR1 SQVTM, CDR2 ANQGSEA. The CDR3 consists of 13 residues. The DNA for the CDR3 is TGCAGCGTTGGGACAGGGGGGGCCTATGGCTACACCTTC. This codes for CSVGTGGAYGYTF.

This CDR3 reads CSVRQGGTEAFF. CDR3 DNA sequence: TGCAGCGTGCGACAGGGAGGCACTGAAGCTTTCTTT. The rearrangement joins TRBV29-1 to TRBJ1-1; 7 bases are a match to TRBD1. The V gene's germline CDR1 is SQVTM and CDR2 ANQGSEA. The CDR3 is 12 amino acids. V was pared by 6 bases and J by 4 bases, with 5 bases of the junction left unmatched. The variable domain in full, completed from reference TRBV29-1 and TRBJ1-1, reads SAVISQKPSRDICQRGTSLTIQCQVDSQVTMMFWYRQQPGQSLTLIATANQGSEATYESGFVIDKFPISRPNLTFSTLTVSNMSPEDSSIYLCSVRQGGTEAFFGQGTRLTVV.

V usage is TRBV7-2 and J usage is TRBJ1-5; D not resolved. Trimming removed 0 bases from V and 3 bases from J, with 3 bases in between. The CDR3 sequence is 13 residues long. CDR1 is SGHTA, CDR2 FQGNSA, per germline. The CDR3 spells CASSLAVNQPQHF. The CDR3 DNA follows: TGTGCCAGCAGCTTAGCCGTCAATCAGCCCCAGCATTTT.

The chain recombines TRBV7-3 with TRBJ2-7; 8 bases fit TRBD1. This CDR3 has 15 residues. Trimming cost V 0 bases and J 4 bases; bases outside gene matches: 5. Germline V gene data show CDR1 as SGHTA and CDR2 as FQGTGA. In DNA, the CDR3 is TGTGCCAGCAGCTTAACCCAGGGGGCGCAATACGAGCAGTACTTC. Translation gives CASSLTQGAQYEQYF.

The chain links TRBV2 to TRBJ2-1; D gene uncertain. The CDR3 sequence is 16 residues long. Trimming cost V 5 bases and J 2 bases, with 16 bases left between them. Germline V gene lookup returns CDR1 SNHLY and CDR2 FYNNEI. Here the CDR3 DNA reads TGTGCCAGCAGTTTCGACGCAGGCCTCACCTACAATGAGCAGTTCTTC. Translation: CASSFDAGLTYNEQFF.

Regarding this clone: One end of the junction varies from germline; a read error may be responsible. The V call is TRBV27, the J call TRBJ2-7, with TRBD1 matching over 10 bases. Per germline, CDR1 MNHEY and CDR2 SMNVEV (reference sequence). The CDR3 runs to 14 residues. For the CDR3, the DNA is TGTGTCAGCAGCCCGGGACAGGGGCTCTACGAGCAGTACTTC. Encoded protein: CVSSPGQGLYEQYF.

This sequence joins TRBV29-1 and TRBJ1-2, with 7 nucleotides matching TRBD1. The V segment lost 5 bases and the J segment 4 bases; nucleotides outside the gene matches: 7. The CDR3 consists of 13 residues. Germline V gives CDR1 SQVTM, CDR2 ANQGSEA. Here the CDR3 reads CSVLQGTGYGYTF. CDR3 DNA sequence: TGCAGCGTTCTACAGGGGACGGGCTATGGCTACACCTTC.

The chain carries TRBV14 and TRBJ1-1, with D perhaps TRBD1 (6 bases). This CDR3 has 14 amino acids. Trimming took 5 bases from V and 1 from J, leaving 11 bases between them. From germline, CDR1 is SGHDN and CDR2 FVKESK. CDR3 in amino acids: CASSYRTANTEAFF. The CDR3 DNA reads as TGTGCCAGCAGCTATAGGACAGCGAACACTGAAGCTTTCTTT.

The chain joins TRBV4-3 to TRBJ1-3, with TRBD1 as a possible D gene (5 bases). CDR3 length equals 16 residues. Germline CDR1 reads LGHNA; CDR2 reads YSLEER. Trimming shortened V by 0 bases and J by 5 bases, and 14 bases separated the two germline ends. CDR3 coding DNA: TGCGCCAGCAGCCAAGAATCGGGGGTAGCAAGAAACACCATATATTTT. Encoded protein: CASSQESGVARNTIYF.

This clone is a singleton in its sample. The gene calls are TRBV5-4 and TRBJ2-3; 8 bases map to TRBD2. Germline assignment: CDR1 SGHNT and CDR2 YYREEE (reference sequence). J was trimmed by 1 base and V by 2 bases; bases with no gene match: 3. The CDR3 contains 15 residues. The CDR3 coding sequence is TGTGCCAGCAGCTTACGGCGGGGGGGCACAGATACGCAGTATTTT. Translated: CASSLRRGGTDTQYF.

In its sample, this clone was seen once. This rearrangement joins TRBV6-1 to TRBJ1-2, with a weak D call TRBD1 (5 bases). Germline values: CDR1 MNHNS, CDR2 SASEGT. This CDR3 is 13 amino acids long. Trimming cost V 3 bases and J 4 bases, with 9 bases left between them. DNA of the CDR3: TGTGCCAGCAGTGACGGGGGGGTCTATGGCTACACCTTC. Translating it yields CASSDGGVYGYTF.

The V gene is TRBV6-5, the J gene TRBJ1-2; 9 bases fit TRBD1. Germline assignment: CDR1 MNHEY and CDR2 SVGAGI. The trim removed 7 bases at V and 5 bases at J, leaving 5 bases unmatched. The CDR3 is 13 amino acids. This chain's CDR3 is CASTRGQGYGYTF. The DNA of the CDR3 is TGTGCCAGCACCCGGGGACAGGGTTATGGCTACACCTTC.

The V and J genes are TRBV6-5 and TRBJ2-7; 9 bases fit TRBD1. This CDR3 comprises 14 residues. Germline assignment: CDR1 MNHEY and CDR2 SVGAGI. After removal of 2 bases from V and 6 bases from J, the junction contained 5 bases not matched to a gene. CDR3 nucleotides: TGTGCCAGCAGTTACCCGGGACAGGGTGCCGAGCAGTACTTC. Amino acid sequence: CASSYPGQGAEQYF.

The J gene is TRBJ1-2, the V gene TRBV6-1, with D unclear. Trimming left V 2 bases short and J 0 bases short, with 10 bases between. The CDR3 spans 15 residues. From germline, CDR1 is MNHNS and CDR2 SASEGT. CDR3 in amino acids: CASSERMGANYGYTF. The CDR3 DNA sequence: TGTGCCAGCAGTGAAAGGATGGGAGCTAACTATGGCTACACCTTC.

The chain carries TRBV12-5 and TRBJ2-7, with TRBD1 matching 9 bases. Trimming took 0 bases from V and 3 from J; bases not matched to a gene: 6. The CDR3 runs to 16 residues. Per germline, CDR1 LGHNT and CDR2 FRNRAP. The CDR3 DNA reads as TGTGCTAGTGGTTTGGTAAAAGGGGACAGGGTCTACGAGCAGTACTTC. Translation: CASGLVKGDRVYEQYF.

This clone was detected once. The chain couples TRBV5-1 to TRBJ1-2, with 7 bases identical to TRBD1. V shed 2 bases and J 8 bases; nucleotides not matched to a gene: 9. CDR3 length: 14 residues. Looked up from germline, CDR1 is SGHRS and CDR2 is YFSETQ. The CDR3 reads CASSLGGGSEGYTF. The CDR3 DNA sequence: TGCGCCAGCAGCTTAGGAGGGGGCTCGGAGGGCTACACCTTC.

This chain uses TRBV7-2 with TRBJ1-1, with 11 bases identical to TRBD1. V dropped 6 bases and J dropped 0; count of bases not matched to a gene: 9. The CDR3 runs to 17 residues. The germline CDR1 and CDR2 sequences are SGHTA and FQGNSA. This CDR3 is CASRARDRGKVNTEAFF. CDR3 nucleotides: TGTGCCAGCAGGGCAAGGGACAGGGGGAAGGTGAACACTGAAGCTTTCTTT.

This clone was detected once. V gene TRBV5-4 combines with J gene TRBJ1-2; 7 nucleotides line up with TRBD1. There are 14 residues in the CDR3. Trimming at V came to 6 bases and at J to 8 bases, leaving 13 bases not matched to a gene. The V gene's germline CDR1 is SGHNT and CDR2 YYREEE (reference sequence). CDR3 sequence: CASTFQDRTRGYTF. DNA of the CDR3: TGTGCCAGCACCTTTCAGGACAGGACGAGGGGCTACACCTTC.

Comments on this clone: Other DNA variants within this sample encode the same CDR3. The genes are TRBV30 and TRBJ1-5, with unresolved D. Germline values: CDR1 GTSNPN, CDR2 SVGIG (reference sequence). V was cut by 0 bases and J by 7 bases, with 10 bases left in between. There are 13 residues in the CDR3. This chain's CDR3 is CAWSVTGNQPQHF. CDR3 DNA sequence: TGTGCCTGGAGTGTAACGGGAAACCAGCCCCAGCATTTT.

The chain couples TRBV30 to TRBJ2-5; 12 positions match TRBD2. Germline CDR1 reads GTSNPN; CDR2 reads SVGIG (reference sequence). The CDR3 sequence is 15 residues long. V lost 2 bases and J lost 1; bases outside the gene matches: 2. CDR3 sequence (DNA): TGTGCCTGGAGTACGACTAGCGGGGGCCAAGAGACCCAGTACTTC. Translation: CAWSTTSGGQETQYF.